One and the same sample provided the 29 T cell receptor beta chains below, sequenced in a study of type 1 regulatory T cells. TCRdb itself ran the reads through MiXCR, one entry per CDR3 protein. The sample holds roughly 18,000 distinct CDR3 sequences, 10% seen once. The sequenced sample consisted of CD4+ T cells, either the whole sample or a sorted fraction (not recorded which). All receptors come from a human donor in good health.

Judged by abundance, this clonotype is medium-sized. The chain has TRBV9 and TRBJ2-5, with 12 bases identical to TRBD2. Germline CDR1 is SGDLS and CDR2 is YYNGEE. The CDR3 loop spans 16 amino acids. V dropped 0 bases and J dropped 4; count of bases not matched to a gene: 4. The CDR3, as DNA: TGTGCCAGCAGCGTAGCGACTAGCGGGAGAAGAGAGACCCAGTACTTC. Its translation is CASSVATSGRRETQYF.

This clonotype was recorded many times. The chain joins TRBV20-1 to TRBJ2-6; 8 positions agree with TRBD2. The V gene end was trimmed by 1 base and the J gene end by 0 bases; junction bases not matched to a gene: 17. The CDR3 loop spans 21 amino acids. Germline values: CDR1 DFQATT, CDR2 SNEGSKA (reference sequence). The DNA for the CDR3 is TGCAGTGCTAGAGGACCTTCTATAGCGGGACTTCCACTCTCTGGGGCCAACGTCCTGACTTTC. Translated: CSARGPSIAGLPLSGANVLTF.

This clonotype was detected a few times. The V and J genes are TRBV12-3 or TRBV12-4 and TRBJ2-3; D is uncertain. Trimming cost V 1 base and J 2 bases, with 16 bases left between them. The CDR3 length is 17 residues. The CDR3 sequence: CASSLVASSQFTDTQYF. The CDR3 region has the DNA TGTGCCAGCAGTTTAGTGGCAAGCAGTCAATTCACAGATACGCAGTATTTT.

This clonotype came up a few times. The chain employs TRBV7-2 and TRBJ2-5; no clear D gene. The CDR3 is 16 residues long. Looked up from germline, CDR1 is SGHTA and CDR2 is FQGNSA. The V and J ends lost 4 bases and 1 base respectively, with 16 bases between them. The CDR3 sequence: CASSSQARASQETQYF. Written as DNA, the CDR3 is TGTGCCAGCAGCTCCCAGGCACGAGCCTCCCAAGAGACCCAGTACTTC.

Many counts were recorded for this clonotype. This rearrangement joins TRBV3-1 to TRBJ2-3; D is uncertain. In germline, CDR1 is LGHDT, CDR2 YNNKEL (reference sequence). Deletions cut 1 base from V and 2 bases from J, with 13 bases between. This CDR3 has 16 residues. This chain's CDR3 is CASSQGRSSLTDTQYF. The CDR3 DNA sequence: TGTGCCAGCAGCCAAGGAAGATCTTCCCTCACAGATACGCAGTATTTT.

This clonotype turned up a few times. The rearrangement uses TRBV4-2 and TRBJ2-5; D possibly corresponds to TRBD2 (6 bases). V was pared by 0 bases and J by 2 bases, with 10 bases between. CDR1 is LGHNA and CDR2 is YNFKEQ in the germline V gene. The length of the CDR3 is 15 residues. The CDR3 protein is CASSQDHGGQETQYF. The CDR3 DNA follows: TGTGCCAGCAGCCAAGATCATGGAGGGCAAGAGACCCAGTACTTC.

This clonotype was counted many times. The rearrangement links TRBV4-2 to TRBJ2-5, with 11 bases aligning to TRBD2. This CDR3 has 16 amino acids. V shed 4 bases, J shed 4 bases, and the junction held 8 bases outside the gene matches. The germline CDR1 and CDR2 sequences are LGHNA and YNFKEQ. The CDR3 is CASSRGLAGLAETQYF. The CDR3 DNA follows: TGTGCCAGCAGCCGAGGACTAGCGGGTTTGGCAGAGACCCAGTACTTC.

The chain joins TRBV14 to TRBJ2-2; tentatively, D is TRBD2 (5 bases). CDR1 is SGHDN and CDR2 is FVKESK in the germline V gene. Trimming stripped 4 bases from V and 5 bases from J, with 17 bases between. This CDR3 region has 16 residues. Here the CDR3 DNA reads TGTGCCAGCAGCCCAACTGGACTCCTTGGGACCGGGGAGCTGTTTTTT. It translates to CASSPTGLLGTGELFF.

In its sample, this clonotype was seen many times. The genes are TRBV18 and TRBJ2-3, with 9 bases fitting TRBD2. Trimming removed 1 base from V and 1 base from J; junction bases left unmatched: 0. The CDR3 has 15 residues. The germline V gene has CDR1 KGHSH and CDR2 LQKENI. The CDR3 is CASSPLAGGTDTQYF. The CDR3 bases are TGTGCCAGCTCACCACTAGCGGGAGGCACAGATACGCAGTATTTT.

The V and J genes are TRBV4-3 and TRBJ2-5, with D maybe TRBD2 (6 bases). The germline V gene encodes CDR1 LGHNA and CDR2 YSLEER. The ends were cut back, 4 bases at V and 2 bases at J, with 8 bases in the middle. The length of the CDR3 is 13 residues. The CDR3 loop reads CASSRDFQETQYF. In DNA form, the CDR3 reads TGCGCCAGCAGCCGGGACTTTCAAGAGACCCAGTACTTC.

In this sample, this clonotype turned up many times. The DNA is left out, because the CDR3 cannot be placed on it with certainty; the CDR3 is given as TCRdb lists it. The J gene is TRBJ2-3, the V gene TRBV28. The CDR3 comprises 13 residues, both ends counted. Germline V gene sequence: CDR1 MDHEN, CDR2 SYDVKM. This CDR3 reads CASSSSGEDTQYF.

At least ten counts were recorded for this clonotype. This rearrangement joins TRBV5-1 to TRBJ2-7, with D unresolved. V was trimmed by 3 bases and J by 2 bases, leaving 12 bases between them. The germline CDR1 and CDR2 sequences are SGHRS and YFSETQ. This CDR3 is 14 amino acids long. This chain's CDR3 is CASSSQPSAYEQYF. The CDR3 bases are TGCGCCAGCAGCTCCCAACCTAGTGCCTACGAGCAGTACTTC.

Only a few counts were recorded for this clonotype. The chain employs TRBV7-9 and TRBJ2-2; D not resolved. Germline loops: CDR1 SEHNR, CDR2 FQNEAQ (reference sequence). V lost 1 base and J lost 5, with 8 bases in between. This CDR3 has 14 amino acids. The chain's CDR3 is CASSLERKTGELFF. CDR3 bases: TGTGCCAGCAGCTTAGAGAGGAAGACCGGGGAGCTGTTTTTT.

This clonotype was picked up a small number of times. This sequence joins TRBV3-1 and TRBJ1-1; unclear D gene. The germline CDR1 and CDR2 sequences are LGHDT and YNNKEL (reference sequence). Trimming took off 3 bases at V and 1 base at J, with 0 bases between the two ends. This CDR3 is built from 11 residues. CDR3 DNA: TGTGCCAGCAGCCAGAACACTGAAGCTTTCTTT. Its translation: CASSQNTEAFF.

Many counts were recorded for this clonotype. This chain uses TRBV20-1 with TRBJ2-1; 12 bases agree with TRBD2. The CDR3 is 14 amino acids. Trimming cost V 6 bases and J 3 bases; bases outside gene matches: 3. Germline V gene sequence: CDR1 DFQATT, CDR2 SNEGSKA (reference sequence). The CDR3 bases are TGCAGTGCCGGACTAGCGGGGAACTACAATGAGCAGTTCTTC. This translates into CSAGLAGNYNEQFF.

The rearrangement links TRBV5-8 to TRBJ2-3; possible D gene TRBD1, 6 bases. Trimming took off 4 bases at V and 0 bases at J, with 12 bases between the two ends. There are 15 residues in the CDR3. The V gene's germline CDR1 is SGHTS and CDR2 YDEGEE. The CDR3 reads CASSPGTPSTDTQYF. The CDR3 coding sequence is TGTGCCAGCAGCCCCGGGACACCGAGCACAGATACGCAGTATTTT.

This clonotype came up many times. The chain links TRBV6-5 to TRBJ2-7, with D hard to call. Trimming took off 8 bases at V and 1 base at J, with 15 bases between the two ends. The CDR3 loop spans 14 amino acids. Germline V CDR1 and CDR2: MNHEY, SVGAGI. Here the CDR3 reads CASRRTEKSYEQYF. In DNA form, the CDR3 reads TGTGCCAGCCGCCGGACGGAGAAATCCTACGAGCAGTACTTC.

This clonotype was observed at least ten times. This chain uses TRBV5-1 with TRBJ2-7; TRBD2 matches 10 bases. This CDR3 has 18 residues. V lost 1 base to trimming and J lost 9 bases; unmatched junction nucleotides: 19. From germline, CDR1 is SGHRS and CDR2 YFSETQ. CDR3 nucleotides: TGCGCCAGCAGCTTGAACAGCGGGAGGGAATCGTCTTACGTGAGGCAGTACTTC. Translation gives CASSLNSGRESSYVRQYF.

This clonotype appeared many times. This chain connects TRBV14 to TRBJ1-3; the D is unclear. Germline CDR1 is SGHDN and CDR2 is FVKESK. The CDR3 is 11 amino acids. Trimming took off 4 bases at V and 6 bases at J, with 4 bases between the two ends. CDR3: CASSPENTIYF. CDR3 coding DNA: TGTGCCAGCAGCCCCGAAAACACCATATATTTT.

Regarding this clonotype: One base away lies a much larger clone, so this may be a sequencing read error. The V call is TRBV5-1, the J call TRBJ2-5; no definite D call. The germline CDR1 and CDR2 sequences are SGHRS and YFSETQ. This CDR3 is 14 amino acids long. V was shortened by 0 bases and J by 5 bases, with 11 bases between the two germline ends. As DNA, the CDR3 is TGCGCCAGCAGCTTGGGCCTGGCTCCGGAGACCCAGTACTTC. Residues: CASSLGLAPETQYF.

V gene TRBV20-1 combines with J gene TRBJ2-1; 7 bases match TRBD2. This CDR3 is built from 13 residues. Germline trimming cut 2 bases from V and 5 bases from J; bases unmatched to any gene: 3. Per germline, CDR1 DFQATT and CDR2 SNEGSKA (reference sequence). CDR3 residues: CSARIRGDNEQFF. CDR3 bases: TGCAGTGCTAGAATTCGGGGGGACAATGAGCAGTTCTTC.

The chain carries TRBV7-2 and TRBJ2-1; possibly TRBD2 for D (5 bases). Per the germline V gene, CDR1 is SGHTA and CDR2 is FQGNSA. Deletions cut 3 bases from V and 14 bases from J, with 17 bases between. The CDR3 covers 13 residues. The CDR3 DNA is TGTGCCAGCAGCTTTACCGGTGGAAGCGGTGAGTTCTTC. Its translation is CASSFTGGSGEFF.

In this sample, this clonotype turned up many times. The chain joins TRBV5-8 to TRBJ1-1; D not resolved. V dropped 2 bases and J dropped 5 bases, with 10 bases sitting between them. The germline gives CDR1 SGHTS, CDR2 YDEGEE. The CDR3 consists of 13 residues. The CDR3 bases are TGTGCCAGCAGCTTAGTTGGATGGACTGAAGCTTTCTTT. Residues: CASSLVGWTEAFF.

This clonotype was seen only a few times. A much larger clone is a single base away; this may be a read error. V usage is TRBV20-1 and J usage is TRBJ2-5, with D hard to call. Germline V gives CDR1 DFQATT, CDR2 SNEGSKA (reference sequence). This CDR3 spans 11 amino acids. The CDR3: CSDLYQEAQYF. The CDR3 DNA reads as TGCAGTGACCTGTACCAAGAGGCCCAGTACTTC.

This clonotype was counted many times. The CDR3 here is CASSGSGRDTDTQYF. CDR3 DNA sequence: TGTGCCAGCAGCGGAAGCGGGAGAGACACAGATACGCAGTATTTT. This sequence joins TRBV7-3 and TRBJ2-3; TRBD2 aligns across 8 bases. The germline gives CDR1 SGHTA, CDR2 FQGTGA. The CDR3 is 15 amino acids. V lost 5 bases and J lost 2; bases outside the gene matches: 6.

This clonotype was recorded many times. V usage is TRBV7-2 and J usage is TRBJ2-3, with 9 bases identical to TRBD2. After removal of 5 bases from V and 2 bases from J, the junction contained 11 bases not matched to a gene. The CDR3 loop spans 17 amino acids. The germline gives CDR1 SGHTA, CDR2 FQGNSA. CDR3 protein: CASSRLAATKHTDTQYF. The CDR3 nucleotides read TGTGCCAGCAGCCGACTAGCGGCAACTAAACACACAGATACGCAGTATTTT. Together with reference TRBV7-2 and TRBJ2-3, the CDR3 gives the full variable domain: GAGVSQSPSNKVTEKGKDVELRCDPISGHTALYWYRQSLGQGLEFLIYFQGNSAPDKSGLPSDRFSAERTGGSVSTLTIQRTQQEDSAVYLCASSRLAATKHTDTQYFGPGTRLTVL.

Many counts were recorded for this clonotype. The rearrangement joins TRBV28 to TRBJ2-5; no reliable D call. The CDR3 is 13 amino acids. The V end lost 6 bases, the J end lost 3 bases, and 11 bases lay between the germline ends. Germline values: CDR1 MDHEN, CDR2 SYDVKM. In nucleotides, the CDR3 is TGTGCCAGCAGGAGGTCCTTCAAAGAGACCCAGTACTTC. This sequence encodes CASRRSFKETQYF. Based on the CDR3 plus reference TRBV28 and TRBJ2-5, the full variable domain is DVKVTQSSRYLVKRTGEKVFLECVQDMDHENMFWYRQDPGLGLRLIYFSYDVKMKEKGDIPEGYSVSREKKERFSLILESASTNQTSMYLCASRRSFKETQYFGPGTRLLVL.

This clonotype qualifies as medium-sized. The rearrangement joins TRBV6-2 or TRBV6-3 to TRBJ2-7; 9 positions match TRBD2. Germline CDR1 and CDR2: MNHEY and SVGEGT. The CDR3 length is 14 residues. After removal of 7 bases from V and 3 bases from J, the junction contained 7 bases not matched to a gene. CDR3: CASKLGLAYYEQYF. CDR3 nucleotide sequence: TGTGCCAGCAAGTTAGGACTAGCGTACTACGAGCAGTACTTC.

This clonotype was recorded at least ten times. The chain has TRBV27 and TRBJ2-7; 8 nucleotides agree with TRBD1. With 8 bases clipped from V and 2 bases from J, the junction kept 5 bases outside the gene matches. Germline CDR1 is MNHEY and CDR2 is SMNVEV (reference sequence). CDR3 length: 13 amino acids. The CDR3 protein is CASRRQGTYEQYF. The DNA of the CDR3 is TGTGCCAGCCGCAGACAGGGGACCTACGAGCAGTACTTC.